This is a list of T cell receptor beta chains from one sample in a study of blood T cell repertoires in COVID-19. Clones were read by immunoSEQ multiplex PCR, and TCRdb kept only the in-frame ones, dropping some. Of about 130,000 clones in the sample, under 85% are singletons; the top ten hold over 9.5%. Material for sequencing was peripheral blood. All receptors derive from a man in his 60s with acute or convalescent COVID-19. Both conserved end residues are part of each CDR3. The D gene is left open where the match is weak. Some rows have no size entry. The others give once, few or many, or a class for an expanded clone.

TRBV27,TRBJ2-7,-,TRBD1,TGTGCCAGCAGTTATTTCGGACAGGGTTATGCCGAGCAGTACTTC,CASSYFGQGYAEQYF
TRBV6-1,TRBJ2-7,-,-,TGTGCCAGCAGTGAGACCAGGGTTAGCGAGCAGTACTTC,CASSETRVSEQYF
TRBV28,TRBJ1-5,-,-,TGTGCCAGCAGTTTATTTCGACCCACAGGACCTAATAGCAATCAGCCCCAGCATTTT,CASSLFRPTGPNSNQPQHF
TRBV10-3,TRBJ2-1,-,TRBD2,TGTGCCACCAAGCGGGGGAACAATGAGCAGTTCTTC,CATKRGNNEQFF
TRBV5-1,TRBJ1-1,few,-,TGCGCCAGCAGCTTGGGGGCATTGAACACTGAAGCTTTCTTT,CASSLGALNTEAFF
TRBV30,TRBJ1-2,-,TRBD1,TGTGCCTGGAGCCGGGACAGGCCAAATGGCTACACCTTC,CAWSRDRPNGYTF
TRBV5-4,TRBJ2-7,-,TRBD2,TGTGCCAGCAGCTTGAACCCGCTAGCGGGAGGTAGGGAGCAGTACTTC,CASSLNPLAGGREQYF
TRBV13,TRBJ1-2,-,-,TGTGCCAGCAGCTTACGTCAGGGCCCTAGATATGGCTACACCTTC,CASSLRQGPRYGYTF
TRBV2,TRBJ2-3,-,TRBD2,TGTGCCAGCAGTGAAGGGCTAGCGGGAGTTACGCAGTATTTT,CASSEGLAGVTQYF
TRBV6-1,TRBJ1-5,once,-,TGTGCCAGCAGTGAAGGGAGGCACTATAGCAATCAGCCCCAGCATTTT,CASSEGRHYSNQPQHF
TRBV27,TRBJ2-6,-,TRBD2,TGTGCCAGCAGTCCAGCGGGGAGCTCTGGGGCCAACGTCCTGACTTTC,CASSPAGSSGANVLTF
TRBV7-2,TRBJ2-7,once,TRBD2,TGTGCCAGCAGCTTAGCTGCGGCTGGGACTAGCGGGAGCCCGCAGTACTTC,CASSLAAAGTSGSPQYF
TRBV19,TRBJ1-6,-,-,TGTGCCAGTAGGAGAGGGAACAGGGACCATTCACCCCTCCACTTT,CASRRGNRDHSPLHF
TRBV18,TRBJ2-5,-,-,TGTGCCAGCTCACCACCGACAGGCTGGGGGGAGACCCAGTACTTC,CASSPPTGWGETQYF
TRBV6-1,TRBJ2-1,-,TRBD2,TGTGCCAGCAGTGAAGTAAGGACTAGTGAGCAGTTCTTC,CASSEVRTSEQFF
TRBV27,TRBJ2-7,-,-,TGTGCCAGCAGTCCCAGCCTGGGCCCCTCCGAGCAGTACTTC,CASSPSLGPSEQYF
TRBV28,TRBJ1-2,-,-,TGTGCCAGCAGTTTAATCACGGATGGCTACACCTTC,CASSLITDGYTF
TRBV28,TRBJ1-5,-,-,TGTGCCAGCAGACAGACATATAGCAATCAGCCCCAGCATTTT,CASRQTYSNQPQHF
TRBV4-1,TRBJ1-2,-,-,TGCGCCAGCAGCCAAGACGTCAGGGCAGGCAAGTACACCTTC,CASSQDVRAGKYTF
TRBV6-5,TRBJ1-5,-,TRBD1,TGTGCCAGCCAGGGCGGGACAGGGAGTCAGCCCCAGCATTTT,CASQGGTGSQPQHF
TRBV7-9,TRBJ2-7,-,TRBD2,TGTGCCAGCATCCCGAACTTAGCGGGAACCTCGAGCTCCTACGAGCAGTACTTC,CASIPNLAGTSSSYEQYF
TRBV19,TRBJ1-5,-,TRBD1,TGTGCCAGTGGCGGGACAGGGAATCAGCCCCAGCATTTT,CASGGTGNQPQHF
TRBV18,TRBJ2-6,-,TRBD2,TGTGCCAGCCGTACTAGCGGGAGCTCTGGGGCCAACGTCCTGACTTTC,CASRTSGSSGANVLTF
TRBV18,TRBJ1-4,-,-,TGTGCCAGCTCACCAGAAAGGGGCGGAGAAAAACTGTTTTTT,CASSPERGGEKLFF
TRBV5-5,TRBJ2-7,-,TRBD1,TGTGCCAGCAGCTTCTTACCGGGACAGGGGACCTACGAGCAGTACTTC,CASSFLPGQGTYEQYF
TRBV7-3,TRBJ2-1,-,TRBD1,TGTGCCAGCAGCCCGACAGGGGGCCTATACAATGAGCAGTTCTTC,CASSPTGGLYNEQFF
TRBV6-5,TRBJ2-5,-,-,TGTGCCAGCAGACCCTACGTCGGTTATGAGACCCAGTACTTC,CASRPYVGYETQYF
TRBV29-1,TRBJ1-1,-,-,TGCAGCGTTGGCAGGGGCACTGAAGCTTTCTTT,CSVGRGTEAFF
TRBV20-1,TRBJ2-7,-,TRBD2,TGCAGTGCTAGTGGGGGAGTGGTAGCGGGAGTTTATGACGAGCAGTACTTC,CSASGGVVAGVYDEQYF
TRBV2,TRBJ1-1,-,-,TGTGCCAGCAGTCGGGACTCCCGAGAAGCTTTCTTT,CASSRDSREAFF
TRBV28,TRBJ2-7,-,TRBD1,TGTGCCAGCAGTCGACAGGGATACGAGCAGTACTTC,CASSRQGYEQYF